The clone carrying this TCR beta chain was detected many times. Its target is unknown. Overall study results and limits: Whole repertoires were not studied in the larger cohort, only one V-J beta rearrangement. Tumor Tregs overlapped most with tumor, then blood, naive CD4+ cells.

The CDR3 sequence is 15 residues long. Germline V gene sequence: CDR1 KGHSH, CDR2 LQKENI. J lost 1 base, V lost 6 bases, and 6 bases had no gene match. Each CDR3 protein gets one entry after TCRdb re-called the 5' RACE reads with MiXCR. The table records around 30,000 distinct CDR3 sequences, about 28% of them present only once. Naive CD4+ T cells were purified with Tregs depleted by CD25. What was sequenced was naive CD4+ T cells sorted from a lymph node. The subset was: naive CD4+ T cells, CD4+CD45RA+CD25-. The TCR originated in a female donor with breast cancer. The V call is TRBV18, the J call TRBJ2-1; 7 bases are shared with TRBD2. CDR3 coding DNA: TGTGCCAGCTCCCCCTGGGAGGGTTCCTACAATGAGCAGTTCTTC. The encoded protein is CASSPWEGSYNEQFF.